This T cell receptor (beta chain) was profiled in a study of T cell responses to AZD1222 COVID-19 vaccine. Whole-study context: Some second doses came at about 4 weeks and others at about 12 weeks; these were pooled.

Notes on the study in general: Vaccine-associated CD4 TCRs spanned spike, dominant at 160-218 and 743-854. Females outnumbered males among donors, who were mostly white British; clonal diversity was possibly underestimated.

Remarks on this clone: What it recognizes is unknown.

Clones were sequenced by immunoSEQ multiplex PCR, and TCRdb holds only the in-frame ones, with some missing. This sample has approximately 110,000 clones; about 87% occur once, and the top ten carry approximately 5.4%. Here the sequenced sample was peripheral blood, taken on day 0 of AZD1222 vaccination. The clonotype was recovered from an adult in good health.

The CDR3 DNA is TGTGCCAGCAGCCTATTGGTAGGGGGAACCTACGAGCAGTACTTC. Protein sequence: CASSLLVGGTYEQYF. This sequence joins TRBV7-2 and TRBJ2-7, with D tentatively TRBD1 (6 bases). The germline V gene has CDR1 SGHTA and CDR2 FQGNSA. V shed 5 bases and J shed 2 bases, with 16 bases lying between them. This CDR3 has 15 amino acids.